This TCR beta chain was observed in a study of blood T cell repertoires in COVID-19. Study background: Samples of COVID-19 (acute and convalescent) were obtained from the United States, Italy and Spain.

With V trimmed by 5 bases and J by 6 bases, 9 bases remained unmatched. In germline, CDR1 is SNHLY, CDR2 FYNNEI. The CDR3 is made up of 14 amino acids. Some clones are missing from TCRdb's copy, which holds only in-frame ones; the method was immunoSEQ multiplex PCR. The sample yields just over 20,000 clones, around 87% seen once. Sequenced sample: peripheral blood. This sequence originates from a human donor in a cohort sampled during active COVID-19. The J gene is TRBJ1-2, the V gene TRBV2; TRBD1 matches 7 bases. This CDR3 reads CASSLTGSENGYTF. The CDR3 nucleotides read TGTGCCAGCAGTCTGACAGGGTCGGAAAATGGCTACACCTTC.